This record covers a single T cell receptor beta chain. This CDR3 spans 16 amino acids. V dropped 3 bases and J dropped 6 bases, with 17 bases sitting between them. Germline-derived CDR1 and CDR2 are MNHEY and SMNVEV (reference sequence). The sample is drawn from a study of blood T cell repertoires in COVID-19. On the study more broadly: PBMCs, B-cell-depleted T cells, or T cells were the source of the cDNA or gDNA that made up the material.

Using immunoSEQ multiplex PCR, the repertoire was profiled, and TCRdb retains in-frame clones only, with some absent. The data show 200,000 to 300,000 clones, about 85% seen once. The sequencing input was peripheral blood. The chain links TRBV27 to TRBJ2-2, with D tentatively TRBD1 (6 bases). This TCR was recovered from a man aged 25 to 40 who had recovered from COVID-19. This CDR3 is CASSLGAVPGSGELFF. CDR3 in DNA: TGTGCCAGCAGTTTGGGGGCGGTCCCGGGATCCGGGGAGCTGTTTTTT.